This is a list of T cell receptor beta chains from one sample in a study of T-cell reconstitution after alpha-beta-depleted transplantation in children. MiXCR was run by TCRdb on the PCR reads, yielding one entry per CDR3 protein. The sample records about 270,000 distinct CDR3 sequences, 9.9% being singletons. The material sequenced was PBMCs from the stem cell graft donor, taken from the stem cell graft. The receptors were sampled from a human donor who donated a stem cell graft to a child with SCID. Each CDR3 is given with its conserved first and last residue. Fields, in order: J gene, V gene, clone size, D gene, CDR3 DNA, CDR3 protein. The D gene is left open where the match is weak. Size is omitted from some rows. Given values are once, few, many or a class for expanded clones.

J gene: TRBJ2-7
V gene: TRBV19
clone size: many
D gene: NA
CDR3 DNA: TGTGCCAGTAGTGCGGACAGCTCCTACGAGCAGTACTTC
CDR3 protein: CASSADSSYEQYF

J gene: TRBJ1-1
V gene: TRBV2
clone size: NA
D gene: TRBD1
CDR3 DNA: TGTGCCAGCAGAACAGGGGTGAACACTGAAGCTTTCTTT
CDR3 protein: CASRTGVNTEAFF

J gene: TRBJ2-2
V gene: TRBV7-3
clone size: few
D gene: NA
CDR3 DNA: TGTGCCAGCAGCCCTACCGGTGTCGGAGCCGGGGAGCTGTTTTTT
CDR3 protein: CASSPTGVGAGELFF

J gene: TRBJ1-6
V gene: TRBV5-1
clone size: NA
D gene: NA
CDR3 DNA: NA
CDR3 protein: CASSFSLDRDNSPLHF

J gene: TRBJ1-3
V gene: TRBV11-2
clone size: NA
D gene: NA
CDR3 DNA: TGTGCCAGCAGCTTAGAGTCTTTGGCACAGGGCCCTGGAAACACCATATATTTT
CDR3 protein: CASSLESLAQGPGNTIYF

J gene: TRBJ2-7
V gene: TRBV12-3/TRBV12-4
clone size: NA
D gene: NA
CDR3 DNA: TGTGCCAGCAGACCCTTGGGACACCTATACGAGCAGTACTTC
CDR3 protein: CASRPLGHLYEQYF

J gene: TRBJ2-7
V gene: TRBV4-1
clone size: few
D gene: TRBD1
CDR3 DNA: TGCGCCAGCAGCCAAGATTTGCAGGGGGCTTACGAGCAGTACTTC
CDR3 protein: CASSQDLQGAYEQYF

J gene: TRBJ2-5
V gene: TRBV10-3
clone size: few
D gene: NA
CDR3 DNA: TGTGCCATCAGTGAGTCGCTGGGGGGCCAAGAGACCCAGTACTTC
CDR3 protein: CAISESLGGQETQYF

J gene: TRBJ2-2
V gene: TRBV7-3
clone size: NA
D gene: NA
CDR3 DNA: TGTGCCAGCAGCTTAATTGACGGGGAGCTGTTTTTT
CDR3 protein: CASSLIDGELFF

J gene: TRBJ2-2
V gene: TRBV7-6
clone size: NA
D gene: NA
CDR3 DNA: TGTGCCAGCACCCTTAGATCTTTTTCCGCGACGGACACCGGGGAGCTGTTTTTT
CDR3 protein: CASTLRSFSATDTGELFF

J gene: TRBJ2-2
V gene: TRBV5-6
clone size: many
D gene: NA
CDR3 DNA: TGTGCCAGCAGGCCAGTGACGAACACCGGGGAGCTGTTTTTT
CDR3 protein: CASRPVTNTGELFF

J gene: TRBJ2-3
V gene: TRBV11-2
clone size: many
D gene: TRBD2
CDR3 DNA: TGTGCCAGCAGCTTATACAGGACTAGCGGGACTAGCACAGATACGCAGTATTTT
CDR3 protein: CASSLYRTSGTSTDTQYF

J gene: TRBJ2-7
V gene: TRBV9
clone size: many
D gene: NA
CDR3 DNA: TGTGCCAGCAGCGTAGGGAGTTTGGGATACAACGAGCAGTACTTC
CDR3 protein: CASSVGSLGYNEQYF

J gene: TRBJ2-7
V gene: TRBV7-9
clone size: NA
D gene: TRBD1
CDR3 DNA: TGTGCCAGCAGCTCTAGGACAGGGGAGCCCTTC
CDR3 protein: CASSSRTGEPF

J gene: TRBJ2-7
V gene: TRBV4-1
clone size: NA
D gene: NA
CDR3 DNA: TGCGCCAGCAGCCAAGATATAAGGGGATCGAACGAGCAGTACTTC
CDR3 protein: CASSQDIRGSNEQYF

J gene: TRBJ1-1
V gene: TRBV4-1
clone size: NA
D gene: NA
CDR3 DNA: TGCGCCAGCAGCCAAGTACGGGGGGCGGACACTGAAGCTTTCTTT
CDR3 protein: CASSQVRGADTEAFF

J gene: TRBJ2-1
V gene: TRBV7-6
clone size: few
D gene: TRBD2
CDR3 DNA: TGTGCCAGCAGCATACTAGCGGGGGGGGCGGGTCGGCACAATGAGCAGTTCTTC
CDR3 protein: CASSILAGGAGRHNEQFF

J gene: TRBJ2-5
V gene: TRBV4-1
clone size: few
D gene: NA
CDR3 DNA: TGCGCCAGCAGCCAAATGACAGGACAAGAGACCCAGTACTTC
CDR3 protein: CASSQMTGQETQYF

J gene: TRBJ2-1
V gene: TRBV12-3/TRBV12-4
clone size: medium-sized
D gene: TRBD1
CDR3 DNA: TGTGCCAGCAGTCCAAGGGGACAGGGATACAATGAGCAGTTCTTC
CDR3 protein: CASSPRGQGYNEQFF

J gene: TRBJ1-1
V gene: TRBV12-3/TRBV12-4
clone size: many
D gene: NA
CDR3 DNA: TGTGCCAGCAGTTTTGCCCTTACAGGGCACACTGAAGCTTTCTTT
CDR3 protein: CASSFALTGHTEAFF

J gene: TRBJ2-1
V gene: TRBV10-3
clone size: NA
D gene: TRBD2
CDR3 DNA: TGTGCCATCAGCACCGGGACTAGCGGGGGCAATGAGCAGTTCTTC
CDR3 protein: CAISTGTSGGNEQFF

J gene: TRBJ2-7
V gene: TRBV29-1
clone size: few
D gene: TRBD2
CDR3 DNA: TGCAGCGTTGAAGGGGCTAGCGGGAGCTACGAGCAGTACTTC
CDR3 protein: CSVEGASGSYEQYF